The T cell receptor (beta chain) under discussion was sequenced for a study of radiation and T cells in renal cell carcinoma. The ends lost 5 bases at V and 6 bases at J; junction bases unmatched: 8. Germline CDR1 reads MNHNY; CDR2 reads SVGAGI (reference sequence). This CDR3 region has 15 residues. Sequenced by immunoSEQ multiplex PCR; TCRdb stores in-frame clones only, minus some. The table lists approximately 86,000 clones, 85% of them singletons. Time point: blood 4 weeks post-SBRT, at nephrectomy. Treatment here: 15 Gy SBRT to primary tumor, nephrectomy 4 weeks later. Nephrectomy followed 15 Gy stereotactic body radiation by 4 weeks. Clear cell pathology was present in this patient's renal cell carcinoma.

The source was blood, collected from a patient whose treatment included radiotherapy and nephrectomy. The rearrangement joins TRBV6-6 to TRBJ1-4, with TRBD1 matching over 8 bases. The receptor was isolated from a man aged 45-60 years with renal cell carcinoma. In nucleotides, the CDR3 is TGTGCCAGCAGTCAGGGACAGGAACCTTATGAAAAACTGTTTTTT. The encoded protein is CASSQGQEPYEKLFF.